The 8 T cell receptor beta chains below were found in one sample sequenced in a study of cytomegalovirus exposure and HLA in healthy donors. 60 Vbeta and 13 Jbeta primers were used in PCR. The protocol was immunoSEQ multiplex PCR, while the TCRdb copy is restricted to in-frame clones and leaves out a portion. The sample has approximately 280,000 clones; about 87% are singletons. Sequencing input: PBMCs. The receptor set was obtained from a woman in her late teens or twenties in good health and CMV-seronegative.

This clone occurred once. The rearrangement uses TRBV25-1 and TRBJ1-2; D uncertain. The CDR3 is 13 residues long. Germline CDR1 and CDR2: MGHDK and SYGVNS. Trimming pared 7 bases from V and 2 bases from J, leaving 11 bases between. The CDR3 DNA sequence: TGTGCCAGCACCCCCGACGGGAACTATGGCTACACCTTC. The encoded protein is CASTPDGNYGYTF.

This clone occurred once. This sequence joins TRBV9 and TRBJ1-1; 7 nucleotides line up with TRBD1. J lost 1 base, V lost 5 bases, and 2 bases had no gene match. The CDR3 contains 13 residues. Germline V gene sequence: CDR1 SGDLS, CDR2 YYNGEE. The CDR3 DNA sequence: TGTGCCAGCAGTAGGACAGGGAACACTGAAGCTTTCTTT. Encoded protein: CASSRTGNTEAFF. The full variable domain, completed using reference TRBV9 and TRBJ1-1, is DSGVTQTPKHLITATGQRVTLRCSPRSGDLSVYWYQQSLDQGLQFLIQYYNGEERAKGNILERFSAQQFPDLHSELNLSSLELGDSALYFCASSRTGNTEAFFGQGTRLTVV.

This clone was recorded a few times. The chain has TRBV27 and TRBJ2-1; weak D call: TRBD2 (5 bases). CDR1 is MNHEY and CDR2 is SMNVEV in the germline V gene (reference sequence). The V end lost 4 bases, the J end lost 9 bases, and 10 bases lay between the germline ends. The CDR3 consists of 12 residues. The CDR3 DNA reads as TGTGCCAGCAGTTACGCAGGAGGTGAGCAGTTCTTC. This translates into CASSYAGGEQFF.

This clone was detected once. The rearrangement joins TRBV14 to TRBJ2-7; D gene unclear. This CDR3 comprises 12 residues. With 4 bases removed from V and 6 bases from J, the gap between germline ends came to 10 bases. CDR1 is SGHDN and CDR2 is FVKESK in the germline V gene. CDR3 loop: CASSPQALEQYF. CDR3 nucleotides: TGTGCCAGCAGCCCCCAGGCTCTCGAGCAGTACTTC. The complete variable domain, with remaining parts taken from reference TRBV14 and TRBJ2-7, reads EAGVTQFPSHSVIEKGQTVTLRCDPISGHDNLYWYRRVMGKEIKFLLHFVKESKQDESGMPNNRFLAERTGGTYSTLKVQPAELEDSGVYFCASSPQALEQYFGPGTRLTVT.

In DNA form, the CDR3 reads TGTTCCATCACGGCGGGGAATGAGCAGTTCTTC. This codes for CSITAGNEQFF. The V and J genes are TRBV7-9 and TRBJ2-1; D might be TRBD2 (6 bases). This CDR3 is built from 11 residues. Germline V gene sequence: CDR1 SEHNR, CDR2 FQNEAQ (reference sequence).

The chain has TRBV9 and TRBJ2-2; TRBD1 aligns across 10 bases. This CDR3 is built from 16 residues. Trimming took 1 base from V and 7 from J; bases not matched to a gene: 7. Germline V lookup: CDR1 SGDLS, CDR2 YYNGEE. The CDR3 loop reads CASSVQGQGSYGELFF. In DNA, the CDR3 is TGTGCCAGCAGCGTACAGGGACAGGGGTCCTACGGGGAGCTGTTTTTT.

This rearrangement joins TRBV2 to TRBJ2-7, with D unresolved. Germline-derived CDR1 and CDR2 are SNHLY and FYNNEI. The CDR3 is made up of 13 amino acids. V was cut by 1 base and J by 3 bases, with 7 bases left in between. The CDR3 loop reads CASSEGSGYEQYF. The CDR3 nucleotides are TGTGCCAGCAGTGAAGGTTCCGGCTACGAGCAGTACTTC.

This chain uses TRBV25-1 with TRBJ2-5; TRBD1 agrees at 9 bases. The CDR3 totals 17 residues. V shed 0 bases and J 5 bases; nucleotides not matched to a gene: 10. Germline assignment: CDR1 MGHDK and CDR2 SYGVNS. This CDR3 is CASSEYWSGGQGETQYF. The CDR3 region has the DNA TGTGCCAGCAGTGAATATTGGTCTGGCGGACAGGGGGAGACCCAGTACTTC.